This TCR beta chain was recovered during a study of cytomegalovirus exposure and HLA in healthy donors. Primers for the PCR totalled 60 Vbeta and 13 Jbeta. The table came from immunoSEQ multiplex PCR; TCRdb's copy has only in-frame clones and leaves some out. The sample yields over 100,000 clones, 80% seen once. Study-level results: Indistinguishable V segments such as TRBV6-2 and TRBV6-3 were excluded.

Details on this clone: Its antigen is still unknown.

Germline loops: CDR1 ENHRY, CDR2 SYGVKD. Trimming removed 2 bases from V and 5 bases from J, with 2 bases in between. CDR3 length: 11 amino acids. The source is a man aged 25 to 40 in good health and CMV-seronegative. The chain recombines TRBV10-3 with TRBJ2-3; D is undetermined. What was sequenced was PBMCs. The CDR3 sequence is CAISELDTQYF. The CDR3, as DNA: TGTGCCATCAGTGAGCTAGATACGCAGTATTTT.